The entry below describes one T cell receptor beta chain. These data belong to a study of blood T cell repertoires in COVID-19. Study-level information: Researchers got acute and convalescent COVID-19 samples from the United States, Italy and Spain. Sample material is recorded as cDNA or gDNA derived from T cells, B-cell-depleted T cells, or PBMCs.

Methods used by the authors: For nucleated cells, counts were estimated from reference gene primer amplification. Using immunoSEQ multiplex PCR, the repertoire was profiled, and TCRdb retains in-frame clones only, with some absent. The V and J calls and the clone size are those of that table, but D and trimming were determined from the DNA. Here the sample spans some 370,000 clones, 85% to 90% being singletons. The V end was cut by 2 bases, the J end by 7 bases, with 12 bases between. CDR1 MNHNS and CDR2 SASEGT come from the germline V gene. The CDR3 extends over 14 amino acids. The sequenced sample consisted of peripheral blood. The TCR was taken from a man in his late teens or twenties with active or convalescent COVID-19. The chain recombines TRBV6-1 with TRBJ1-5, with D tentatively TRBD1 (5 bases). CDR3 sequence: CASSEHWGDQPQHF. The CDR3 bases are TGTGCCAGCAGTGAACATTGGGGGGACCAGCCCCAGCATTTT.